These T cell receptor beta chains were read from a single sample in a study of T cells in Graves' hyperthyroidism and ophthalmopathy. Via MiXCR, TCRdb re-called the multiplex PCR reads, giving one row per CDR3 protein. The sample includes roughly 360,000 distinct CDR3 sequences, roughly 13% of them seen just once. Sequences were obtained from blood. The receptors stem from a man younger than 45 with Graves' hyperthyroidism that later progressed to Graves' ophthalmopathy. The CDR3 runs from the conserved cysteine through the conserved F or W. A D gene is named only where the DNA matches it firmly. The size entry is marked missing in some rows and otherwise reads once, few, many or a size class.

j_call v_call clone_size d_call cdr3_nt cdr3_aa
TRBJ2-3 TRBV5-1 many TRBD1 TGCGCCAGCAGCACAGGGGAAACTGGCACAGATACGCAGTATTTT CASSTGETGTDTQYF
TRBJ1-2 TRBV11-2 few - TGTGCCAGCAGCTTAGATTTCCGGCAGGGCCGGTGGCTTAACTATGGCTACACCTTC CASSLDFRQGRWLNYGYTF
TRBJ1-5 TRBV27 few - TGTGCCAGCAGTCCCAGCGGGGGGGGCGGGGGGATTAGCAATCAGCCCCAGCATTTT CASSPSGGGGGISNQPQHF
TRBJ1-2 TRBV5-1 - - TGCGCCAGCAGCTTGGATGGGCCCCCCATACTCTATGGCTACACCTTC CASSLDGPPILYGYTF
TRBJ2-7 TRBV5-1 - - TGCGCCAGCAGTCCAGGGCAGACCAGCTCCTACGAGCAGTACTTC CASSPGQTSSYEQYF
TRBJ1-3 TRBV6-1 many TRBD1 TGTGCCAGCAGTGACCGGACAGGGGGCCACTCTGGAAACACCATATATTTT CASSDRTGGHSGNTIYF
TRBJ1-1 TRBV6-6 many - TGTGCCAGCAGTTACTCGCGGGGTATGAACACTGAAGCTTTCTTT CASSYSRGMNTEAFF
TRBJ2-1 TRBV5-1 - TRBD2 TGCGCCAGCAGCACACTAGCGGGGGGGCCCGATGGGCAGTTCTTC CASSTLAGGPDGQFF
TRBJ2-3 TRBV12-3/TRBV12-4 many - TGTGCCAGCGGGCGACTCCACACAGATACGCAGTATTTT CASGRLHTDTQYF
TRBJ2-3 TRBV11-2 few TRBD2 TGTGCCAGCAGCTCTCGGAGGCCCTCTAGCGGGGGAGCCCGTAGCACAGATACGCAGTATTTT CASSSRRPSSGGARSTDTQYF
TRBJ2-3 TRBV12-3/TRBV12-4 - TRBD2 TGTGCCAGCAGAGTCACTAGCGGGGTAGCTACGCAGTATTTT CASRVTSGVATQYF
TRBJ1-6 TRBV25-1 few - TGTGCCAGCAGTGTGGACGGCTATAATTCACCCCTCCACTTT CASSVDGYNSPLHF
TRBJ1-5 TRBV6-1 - - TGTGCCAGCAGTGAAGTGAGTCCAGGGTTCGGCAATCAGCCCCAGCATTTT CASSEVSPGFGNQPQHF
TRBJ2-6 TRBV27 - - TGTGCCAGCAGTCGTCATGGGGGGGCCAACGTCCTGACTTTC CASSRHGGANVLTF
TRBJ2-1 TRBV12-3/TRBV12-4 many - TGTGCCAGCAGTTTTAGGTCCAGATACAATGAGCAGTTCTTC CASSFRSRYNEQFF
TRBJ1-6 TRBV15 few - TGTGCCACCCACCCGCGGGGAGGGGGTAATTCACCCCTCCACTTT CATHPRGGGNSPLHF
TRBJ2-1 TRBV9 - TRBD2 TGTGCCAGCAGCCCGCTGGGGGGGTCTAGGGAGCAGTTCTTC CASSPLGGSREQFF
TRBJ2-7 TRBV15 many TRBD1 TGTGCCACCAGCAGAGACGTCCTCGGCAGGGGGCGAGTCAGCGAGCAGTACTTC CATSRDVLGRGRVSEQYF
TRBJ2-7 TRBV18 few - TGTGCCAGCTCACCACCGTCGGGAGTCCCTACTGAGCAGTACTTC CASSPPSGVPTEQYF
TRBJ1-5 TRBV6-1 - - TGTGCCAGCAGGCTAGGCAGGTCAGGGCGTGGGGGTCAGCCCCAGCATTTT CASRLGRSGRGGQPQHF
TRBJ2-3 TRBV7-3 few - TGTGCCAGCAGCTCAAAGGGAACAGATACGCAGTATTTT CASSSKGTDTQYF
TRBJ2-4 TRBV4-1 few - TGCGCCAGCAGCCAAGCCGGTGGGGCCTTAGCCAAAAACATTCAGTACTTC CASSQAGGALAKNIQYF
TRBJ1-3 TRBV7-8 many - TGTGCCAGCAGCTTAGGAGGGGGATCTGGAAACACCATATATTTT CASSLGGGSGNTIYF
TRBJ2-7 TRBV3-1 few - TGTGCCAGCAGCTATGGACAGAGAGCAAACTACGAGCAGTACTTC CASSYGQRANYEQYF
TRBJ1-1 TRBV6-1 many - TGTGCCAGCAGTAACCAAAACGGGGGGAACACTGAAGCTTTCTTT CASSNQNGGNTEAFF
TRBJ2-2 TRBV6-2/TRBV6-3 many - TGTGCCAGCAGTTACTCGGGACCCACGACCGGGGAGCTGTTTTTT CASSYSGPTTGELFF
TRBJ1-4 TRBV30 many - TGTGCCTGGAGGCGAGACGGTCCAACTAATGAAAAACTGTTTTTT CAWRRDGPTNEKLFF
TRBJ2-7 TRBV5-1 - - TGCGCCAGCAGCTTTCTAGAGGGAACCTACGAGCAGTACTTC CASSFLEGTYEQYF
TRBJ1-5 TRBV2 many - TGTGCCACCAGACAGGGCAATCAGCCCCAGCATTTT CATRQGNQPQHF
TRBJ2-3 TRBV12-3/TRBV12-4 - - TGTGCCAGCAGTTTAAGAGCGGCTAGCACAGATACGCAGTATTTT CASSLRAASTDTQYF
TRBJ1-5 TRBV30 many - TGTGCCTGGAATCTAGGACTAACTAATCAGCCCCAGCATTTT CAWNLGLTNQPQHF
TRBJ2-5 TRBV5-4 many TRBD2 TGTGCCAGCAGCTTTTTAGGACTAGCGGGCGTGGAGACCCAGTACTTC CASSFLGLAGVETQYF
TRBJ1-3 TRBV6-2/TRBV6-3 few - TGTGCCAGCATCGAATGGGAATCTGGAAACACCATATATTTT CASIEWESGNTIYF
TRBJ2-7 TRBV29-1 many TRBD1 TGCAGCGTTGAAGGGACAGGGGGCTACGAGCAGTACTTC CSVEGTGGYEQYF
TRBJ1-2 TRBV5-1 - TRBD1 TGCGCCAGCAGCTCGGGACAGGGGGCTGTCTATGGCTACACCTTC CASSSGQGAVYGYTF
TRBJ2-3 TRBV11-3 - TRBD1 TGTGCCAGCAGCAAAGACGAGTACTGGGCAGGGGGTGGCACAGATAGGCAGTATTTT CASSKDEYWAGGGTDRQYF
TRBJ1-1 TRBV28 many - TGTGCCAGCAGTTCGCTCCTGCGGCCCGACGCTGAAGCTTTCTTT CASSSLLRPDAEAFF
TRBJ2-3 TRBV9 - TRBD2 TGTGCCAGCACCGCGGGGGGGAGCACAGATACGCAGTATTTT CASTAGGSTDTQYF
TRBJ1-2 TRBV5-1 few - TGCGCCAGCAGGCGGGACGGTAACTATGGCTACACCTTC CASRRDGNYGYTF
TRBJ2-7 TRBV7-8 many - TGTGCCAGCAGCCGCGGCCCCGCCGCCTCCTACGAGCAGTACTTC CASSRGPAASYEQYF
TRBJ2-5 TRBV5-5 many TRBD1 TGTGCCAGCAGCTTGGCCGGGACAGCCGGCTCCCAGTACTTC CASSLAGTAGSQYF
TRBJ2-7 TRBV2 many - TGTGCCAGCGCCGGGGACAATCCCTACGAGCAGTACTTC CASAGDNPYEQYF
TRBJ1-2 TRBV7-9 many - TGTGCCAGCAGCTTACAGGGTAGCGATGGCTACACCTTC CASSLQGSDGYTF